This T cell receptor beta chain was documented in a study of blood T cells in healthy people across ages (dated by TCRdb to 2014 to 2015). Broadly, across the study: In model experiments, template switching captured roughly one uniquely barcoded TCR beta cDNA molecule for every two T cells. To track age-related changes in TCR beta repertoire diversity, the study relied on deep sequencing normalized with unique cDNA molecular identifiers. Donors were grouped into four age groups: young (average 16 years), middle-aged (about 38), aged (62) and long-lived (around 80). To avoid experimental bias, donors of different ages were randomly spread across the sequencing lanes. Two additional independent replicas of 1 million unique cDNA reads from the same blood draw were analyzed for two donors (one aged 18 to 30 and one aged 80 or older).

This clonotype has more than one count but fewer than ten. No antigen is known for it. Nothing much larger sits one base from this clone, and base qualities are not available. V is cut back by 4 bases and J by 6 bases, with 5 bases in the junction unmatched. CDR1 and CDR2, per the germline V gene, are SGHRS and YFSETQ. The CDR3, from cysteine to phenylalanine, totals 13 residues. Only the CDR3 DNA is retained, 39 bases long and in frame from the first base. Systemically healthy Caucasian individuals from Russia, around 38 in total and aged about 6 to 100 years, were included as donors. Around 10 milliliters of peripheral blood were collected from each donor into EDTA-treated Vacutainer tubes. Ficoll-Paque density-gradient centrifugation was used to isolate PBMCs, with at least 7 million per sample. Trizol reagent was used to extract total RNA from PBMCs, with at least 5.5 micrograms per sample. For every donor, flow cytometry on a PBMC aliquot measured the percentage of naive CD45RAhigh/CD27high T cells.

Findings and caveats that apply to the study as a whole: Conclusive comparison of naive and antigen-experienced compartments was prevented by the profiling of bulk unsorted PBMCs. The long-lived group showed more naive CD4+ T cells, fewer expanded clones and increased TCR diversity than the aged group, suggesting age selection. A strong correlation was found between observed TCR beta diversity and the percentage of naive T cells measured by flow cytometry. Estimates of total diversity based on one million sequenced T cells were considered lower bounds and underestimates. Observed TCR beta diversity per million T cells fell roughly linearly with age, and a significant reduction was already apparent by age roughly 40. The CMV infection status of donors was not known, potentially confounding age-related changes in expanded clonotypes.

The library came from 5' RACE. The sequencer was an Illumina HiSeq 2500. A second PCR of about 6 to 11 cycles was performed with a sample-barcoded 5' primer and a J-beta primer mix. A template-switch 5' adaptor carrying 12 random nucleotides introduced a unique molecular identifier onto each TCR beta cDNA molecule. At least 2.5 million CDR3-containing paired-end reads were obtained from each sample. First-strand cDNA was synthesized from all RNA with the Mint cDNA synthesis kit, primed by a TRBC-specific oligonucleotide. After uracil-DNA glycosylase treatment, a first 18-cycle PCR used universal primers M1SS and BC2_uni_R on all cDNA. As for the authors' bioinformatics: For normalization, 1 million high-quality reads were randomly selected from each sample, with every read carrying a distinct molecular identifier. Reads sharing molecular identifiers were discarded rather than binned into consensus sequences. CDR3 identification, clonotype clustering and error correction used MiTCR with a Q25 quality threshold and the strictest error-elimination algorithm. A nonparametric unseen species model with Euler transformation was used to estimate lower-bound total TCR beta diversity. Starting from the raw public reads, TCRdb applied fastp trimming at Q25, assembled clones with MiXCR and retained in-frame beta chains. Rows are unified per CDR3 protein, each entry keeping the most common DNA and genes. V and J calls and clone size were set by TCRdb, not the authors. The sample includes fewer than 800,000 distinct CDR3 sequences, with around 32% observed a single time. Over 15% of the sample is held by the ten biggest clonotypes.

The rearranged chain carries TRBV5-1 and TRBJ1-1; TRBD1 aligns with 8 central bases. The sequence came from a woman of 80 years or more in good health. Donor details come from another sample of the same person, matched by shared clones. The sequenced material came from blood. The sequenced DNA: TGCGCCAGCAGCGGGACAGGCGCTGCTGAAGCTTTCTTT. Translation gives CASSGTGAAEAFF.